Only a few counts were recorded for the clone carrying this TCR beta chain. Its target is unknown. This record comes from a study of identical twins. Template switching added a universal primer site, and cDNA bore unique molecular identifiers. Via MiXCR, TCRdb re-called the 5' RACE reads, giving one row per CDR3 protein. The data show 250,000 or so distinct CDR3 sequences, about 8% seen once. Study-wide findings and caveats: Invariant MAIT and iNKT cells could partly confound zero-insertion analyses.

The data also belong to a second study, concerning yellow fever vaccine responses in identical twins.

The TCR sequence derives from a woman in her late teens or twenties in good health. Source material: CD8+ T cells sorted from blood.

CDR3 amino acids: CSAARQGGYTF. In DNA form, the CDR3 reads TGCAGTGCTGCAAGACAGGGTGGCTACACCTTC. The J gene is TRBJ1-2, the V gene TRBV20-1; TRBD1 matches 7 bases. The V gene end was trimmed by 5 bases and the J gene end by 7 bases; junction bases not matched to a gene: 4. Germline V gene data show CDR1 as DFQATT and CDR2 as SNEGSKA (reference sequence). The CDR3 has 11 amino acids.